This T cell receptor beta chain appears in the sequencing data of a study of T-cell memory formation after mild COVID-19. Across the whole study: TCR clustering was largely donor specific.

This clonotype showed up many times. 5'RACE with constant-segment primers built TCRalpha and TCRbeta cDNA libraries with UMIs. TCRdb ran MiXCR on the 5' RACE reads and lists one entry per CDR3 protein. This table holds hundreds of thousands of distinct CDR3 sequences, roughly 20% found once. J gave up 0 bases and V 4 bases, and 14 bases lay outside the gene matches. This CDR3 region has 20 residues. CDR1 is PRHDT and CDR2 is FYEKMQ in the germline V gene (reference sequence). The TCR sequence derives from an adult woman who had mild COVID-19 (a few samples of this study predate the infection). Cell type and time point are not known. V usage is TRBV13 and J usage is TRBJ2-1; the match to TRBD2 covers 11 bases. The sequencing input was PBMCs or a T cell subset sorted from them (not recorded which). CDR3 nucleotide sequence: TGTGCCAGCAGCTCACTAGCGGGAGCAGGGGATCAGAGCTCCTACAATGAGCAGTTCTTC. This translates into CASSSLAGAGDQSSYNEQFF.